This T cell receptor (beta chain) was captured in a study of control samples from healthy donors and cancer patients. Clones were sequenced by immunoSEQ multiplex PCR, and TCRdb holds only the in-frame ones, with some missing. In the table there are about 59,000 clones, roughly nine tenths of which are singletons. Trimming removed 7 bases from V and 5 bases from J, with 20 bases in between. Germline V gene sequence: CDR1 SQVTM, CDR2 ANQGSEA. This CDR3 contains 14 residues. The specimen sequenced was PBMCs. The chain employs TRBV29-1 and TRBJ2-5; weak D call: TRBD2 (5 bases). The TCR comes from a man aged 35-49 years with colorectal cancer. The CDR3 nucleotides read TGCAGCGCCGTTCGGGATCCGGCGTGGGAGACCCAGTACTTC. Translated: CSAVRDPAWETQYF.